The rows below give T cell receptor beta chains drawn from one sample of a study of T cells in Graves' hyperthyroidism and ophthalmopathy. TCRdb redid the calling of the multiplex PCR reads with MiXCR, one entry per CDR3 protein. Of under 350,000 distinct CDR3 sequences in the sample, approximately 17% were seen once. Sequencing input: blood. Source of these receptors: a woman aged 60 to 75 with Graves' ophthalmopathy. The CDR3 runs from the conserved cysteine through the conserved F or W. Clone size is not always given. Where it is, it says once, few, many or a class for expanded clones.

v_call: TRBV6-5
clone_size: NA
cdr3_aa: CASSYSGRGSYNEQFF

v_call: TRBV6-1
clone_size: few
cdr3_aa: CASSESGSAEAFF

v_call: TRBV7-8
clone_size: NA
cdr3_aa: CASSPTSGGALETQYF

v_call: TRBV12-3/TRBV12-4
clone_size: many
cdr3_aa: CASSSRIQAFF

v_call: TRBV10-3
clone_size: few
cdr3_aa: CAPSQKQYF

v_call: TRBV7-2
clone_size: many
cdr3_aa: CASSPSVNDRGRETQYF

v_call: TRBV6-1
clone_size: NA
cdr3_aa: CASSESETGGNEQYF

v_call: TRBV12-3/TRBV12-4
clone_size: NA
cdr3_aa: CASSRGPIDTEAFF

v_call: TRBV27
clone_size: many
cdr3_aa: CASRLLGSGEQFF

v_call: TRBV4-3
clone_size: few
cdr3_aa: CASSQDGTGARDTQYF

v_call: TRBV7-2
clone_size: few
cdr3_aa: CASSFLAGGAETQYF

v_call: TRBV7-2
clone_size: few
cdr3_aa: CASSLVLTGGRETQYF

v_call: TRBV16
clone_size: many
cdr3_aa: CASSQRGEAFF

v_call: TRBV28
clone_size: many
cdr3_aa: CASSPKSGSYEQYF

v_call: TRBV5-1
clone_size: many
cdr3_aa: CASSLGDRISNQPQHF

v_call: TRBV4-3
clone_size: few
cdr3_aa: CASSQQSLESEQFF

v_call: TRBV20-1
clone_size: many
cdr3_aa: CSARDKNWNEQFF

v_call: TRBV20-1
clone_size: many
cdr3_aa: CSAARDYDTDTQYF

v_call: TRBV10-3
clone_size: NA
cdr3_aa: CAIRKTGTGLFGELFF

v_call: TRBV11-2
clone_size: many
cdr3_aa: CASSYTSGTYNEQFF

v_call: TRBV29-1
clone_size: NA
cdr3_aa: CSDTQTGWDTEAFF

v_call: TRBV20-1
clone_size: NA
cdr3_aa: CSAPGQSSYEQYF

v_call: TRBV19
clone_size: NA
cdr3_aa: CASSWRPYNQPQHF

v_call: TRBV20-1
clone_size: many
cdr3_aa: CSAVTGLENTEAFF

v_call: TRBV12-3/TRBV12-4
clone_size: few
cdr3_aa: CASSSWTSGGGGELFF

v_call: TRBV12-3/TRBV12-4
clone_size: many
cdr3_aa: CASSLAGAGAFF

v_call: TRBV6-4
clone_size: NA
cdr3_aa: CASSDWAGGPIHEQFF

v_call: TRBV12-3/TRBV12-4
clone_size: many
cdr3_aa: CASSWDWGTEAFF

v_call: TRBV12-3/TRBV12-4
clone_size: NA
cdr3_aa: CASKMGTGGNQPQHF

v_call: TRBV4-1
clone_size: few
cdr3_aa: CASSKPGQGIQPQHF

v_call: TRBV29-1
clone_size: many
cdr3_aa: CSVGQGDLDQPQHF

v_call: TRBV29-1
clone_size: few
cdr3_aa: CSVESLWGREQFF